The source of this T cell receptor (beta chain) is a study of blood T cell repertoires in COVID-19. Clones were sequenced by immunoSEQ multiplex PCR, and TCRdb holds only the in-frame ones, with some missing. The table records 160,000 or so clones, about 85% of them present only once. There are 15 residues in the CDR3. V lost 1 base and J lost 3, with 12 bases in between. The germline CDR1 and CDR2 sequences are MGHRA and YSYEKL. The sample taken for sequencing was peripheral blood. This receptor was taken from a woman between 45 and 60 years old with COVID-19, enrolled during active disease. The chain is built from TRBV4-1 and TRBJ1-1; D perhaps matches TRBD1 (5 bases). The CDR3 protein is CASSQVTGGDTEAFF. The DNA of the CDR3 is TGCGCCAGCAGCCAAGTAACAGGAGGGGACACTGAAGCTTTCTTT.